The sequence of this TCR beta chain was determined in a study of blood T cell repertoires in COVID-19. Produced via immunoSEQ multiplex PCR; TCRdb's table is partial and in-frame only. Counted here are 160,000 or so clones, about 80% occurring once; the ten biggest clones make up 6% to 7.5%. The CDR3 spans 16 residues. V was trimmed by 3 bases and J by 0 bases, leaving 14 bases between them. Germline values: CDR1 KGHSH, CDR2 LQKENI. The chain is built from TRBV18 and TRBJ1-1, with D possibly matching TRBD1 (5 bases). The receptor comes from an older man with active or convalescent COVID-19. The specimen sequenced was peripheral blood. CDR3 sequence reads: CASSPGGPRVNTEAFF. DNA of the CDR3: TGTGCCAGCTCACCCGGGGGACCTAGGGTGAACACTGAAGCTTTCTTT.